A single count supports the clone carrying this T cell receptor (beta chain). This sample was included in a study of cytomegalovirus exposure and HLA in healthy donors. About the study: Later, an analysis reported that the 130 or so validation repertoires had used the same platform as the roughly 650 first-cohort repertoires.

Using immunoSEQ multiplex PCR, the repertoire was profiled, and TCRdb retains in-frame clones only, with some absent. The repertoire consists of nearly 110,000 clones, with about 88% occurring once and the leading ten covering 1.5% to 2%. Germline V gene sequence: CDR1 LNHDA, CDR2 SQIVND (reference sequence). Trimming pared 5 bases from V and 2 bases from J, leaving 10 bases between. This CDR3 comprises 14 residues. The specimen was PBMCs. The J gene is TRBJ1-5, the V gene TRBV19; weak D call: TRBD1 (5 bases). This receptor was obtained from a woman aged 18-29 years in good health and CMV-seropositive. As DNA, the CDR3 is TGTGCCAGTAGTTCGCAGGGCCGCAATCAGCCCCAGCATTTT. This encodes CASSSQGRNQPQHF. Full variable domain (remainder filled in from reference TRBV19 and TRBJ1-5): DGGITQSPKYLFRKEGQNVTLSCEQNLNHDAMYWYRQDPGQGLRLIYYSQIVNDFQKGDIAEGYSVSREKKESFPLTVTSAQKNPTAFYLCASSSQGRNQPQHFGDGTRLSIL.